This T cell receptor beta chain derives from a study of CD8+CD57+ T cells in acquired aplastic anemia (dated by TCRdb to 2016 to 2019). Broadly, across the study: Extracted DNA from sorted CD4+ and CD8+ cells averaged 3.2 ug, ranging from about 0.18 to 27.4 ug. For healthy donor samples, the average read count was around 9.8 million for CD4+ cells and 11 million to 14 million for CD8+ cells. Broader findings and caveats from the paper: Although some 28 CD8+ CDR3 sequences were shared by patients and controls, these sequences appeared highly expressed in patients and within the immunodominant clones of patients. CD8+ Simpson's diversity did not differ significantly between patients and healthy controls (P=0.060).

TCR repertoires of sorted CD4+ and CD8+ blood T cells from severe aplastic anemia patients and healthy subjects were deep-sequenced in the study. Ficoll-Paque density gradient centrifugation was used to isolate peripheral blood mononuclear cells. Before DNA extraction, CD4+ and CD8+ T cells were sorted with FACS or magnetic beads. TCR beta VDJ combination and CDR3 sequence profiling used genomic DNA as the template. An Illumina HiSeq 2000 was the platform used for TCR repertoire sequencing. The paper's data handling went like this. Repertoires were assessed using TRBV/TRBJ rearrangement plots, CDR3 size and DJ length profiles, and Simpson's diversity index. The most abundant DNA sequence in the deep sequencing data was taken as the immunodominant clone. CDR3 amino acid sequences were checked for sharing across subjects and were also compared against the VDJdb database and published repertoires. TCRdb reprocessing: public reads trimmed at Q25 with fastp, clones called with MiXCR, in-frame beta chains kept. Every entry covers one CDR3 protein and lists the most common genes and DNA from its rows. TCRdb, rather than the study authors, made the V and J calls. For this sample there are about 220,000 distinct CDR3 sequences; approximately 35% appear just once. 1% to 1.3% of the sample is held by the ten biggest clonotypes.

In its sample, this clonotype was seen many times. Its recognized antigen is unknown. No base-level quality is on record; no much larger clone is a single base apart. The sequence was collected from a human donor in good health, serving as a control. What was sequenced was sorted CD4+, CD8+, or CD8+CD57+ T cells (not recorded which) from PBMCs.

The nucleotides read TGTGCCACCACACCCACGGCCGGGGATTCCTACGAGCAGTACTTC. It codes for CATTPTAGDSYEQYF. The rearrangement joined TRBV7-2 to TRBJ2-7, with TRBD2 perhaps the D gene, on 5 matching bases. From a lookup of the germline V gene, CDR1 and CDR2 are SGHTA and FQGNSA. The CDR3, from cysteine to phenylalanine, totals 15 residues. Only CDR3 DNA remains: 45 bases, in frame from the first base. Between the V and J ends, shortened by 10 bases and 1 base respectively, the junction contains 20 bases.